This T cell receptor beta chain is drawn from a study of blood T cell repertoires in COVID-19. On the study more broadly: The samples span acute and convalescent COVID-19 from the United States, Italy and Spain.

CDR1 SEHNR and CDR2 FQNEAQ come from the germline V gene (reference sequence). The CDR3 contains 12 residues. V was shortened by 2 bases and J by 12 bases, with 13 bases between the two germline ends. As handled by the study authors: Estimates of nucleated cell counts were drawn from the amplification of reference gene primers. Sequenced by immunoSEQ multiplex PCR; TCRdb stores in-frame clones only, minus some. V, J and clone size are taken as reported in that table, and D and trimming were inferred from the DNA itself. The sample holds about 230,000 clones, approximately 84% seen once. This chain connects TRBV7-9 to TRBJ1-2; the D gene is possibly TRBD1 (5 bases). This clonotype originated in a man in his fifties with active or convalescent COVID-19. The sequenced material came from peripheral blood. The CDR3 here is CASSLSGQGNTF. The CDR3 nucleotides read TGTGCCAGCAGCTTATCTGGGCAGGGCAACACCTTC.